A selection of T cell receptor beta chains follows, all from one sample in a study of blood T cell repertoires in COVID-19. Profiled with immunoSEQ multiplex PCR; TCRdb holds only in-frame clones, not every one. The sample lists 210,000 or so clones, about 80% occurring once. Input material: PBMCs or T cells enriched from blood (not recorded which). The origin of the receptors is a woman aged 50 to 60 who had been exposed to COVID-19. Each CDR3 is given with its conserved first and last residue. The order of the fields is clone size, J gene, V gene, D gene, CDR3 protein, CDR3 DNA. A D gene is named only where the DNA matches it firmly. The size entry is marked missing in some rows and otherwise reads once, few, many or a size class.

>-|TRBJ2-1|TRBV5-6|TRBD2
CASSWGLAGAGNEQFF
TGTGCCAGCAGCTGGGGACTAGCGGGGGCAGGAAATGAGCAGTTCTTC
>-|TRBJ2-5|TRBV11-2|TRBD2
CASSLEAGGWETQYF
TGTGCCAGCAGCTTAGAGGCGGGGGGTTGGGAGACCCAGTACTTC
>-|TRBJ2-6|TRBV3-1/TRBV3-2|-
CATNKGISGANVLTF
TGTGCCACAAATAAGGGGATCTCTGGGGCCAACGTCCTGACTTTC
>once|TRBJ1-3|TRBV6-5|TRBD1
CASGQDSGNTIYF
TGTGCCAGCGGACAGGACTCTGGAAACACCATATATTTT
>-|TRBJ1-2|TRBV18|-
CASSPRLGDYYGYTF
TGTGCCAGCTCACCAAGGTTAGGGGACTACTATGGCTACACCTTC
>-|TRBJ1-4|TRBV3-1/TRBV3-2|TRBD1
CASSRRTGGNEKLFF
TGTGCCAGCAGCCGCCGGACAGGAGGGAACGAAAAACTGTTTTTT
>-|TRBJ1-1|TRBV5-5|-
CASSLEPGGWNTEAFF
TGTGCCAGCAGCCTCGAACCCGGGGGTTGGAACACTGAAGCTTTCTTT
>once|TRBJ1-6|TRBV6-5|TRBD1
CAARRGQGANSPLHF
TGTGCCGCAAGAAGGGGACAGGGTGCCAATTCACCCCTCCACTTT
>few|TRBJ1-4|TRBV7-8|-
CASSLLGQGNEKLFF
TGTGCCAGCAGCTTACTAGGTCAGGGGAATGAAAAACTGTTTTTT
>few|TRBJ1-2|TRBV7-2|-
CASSLGGGDYGYTF
TGTGCCAGCAGCTTAGGTGGAGGGGACTATGGCTACACCTTC
>once|TRBJ1-2|TRBV6-5|TRBD1
CASSYPQGGERYTF
TGTGCCAGCAGTTACCCTCAGGGGGGTGAGCGCTACACCTTC
>-|TRBJ1-4|TRBV7-9|-
CASSLVRTHLTTNEKLFF
TGTGCCAGCAGCTTAGTGCGGACACACCTTACAACTAATGAAAAACTGTTTTTT
>few|TRBJ2-3|TRBV7-9|-
CASSPPNSEDTQYF
TGTGCCAGCAGCCCCCCGAATAGCGAGGATACGCAGTATTTT
>-|TRBJ1-3|TRBV11-3|-
CAARSSGNTIYF
TGTGCCGCCAGATCCTCTGGAAACACCATATATTTT
>-|TRBJ1-1|TRBV5-1|-
CASSRGTEAFF
TGCGCCAGCAGCAGGGGGACTGAAGCTTTCTTT
>-|TRBJ2-3|TRBV19|TRBD2
CASSIGASGGVTDTQYF
TGTGCCAGTAGTATAGGCGCTAGCGGGGGAGTCACAGATACGCAGTATTTT
>-|TRBJ2-2|TRBV9|TRBD2
CASSVAPRGVGTGELFF
TGTGCCAGCAGCGTAGCGCCCCGGGGGGTGGGCACCGGGGAGCTGTTTTTT
>-|TRBJ1-5|TRBV21-1|-
CASSTQREVRIYSNQPQHF
TGTGCCAGCAGCACCCAAAGGGAGGTTAGGATATATAGCAATCAGCCCCAGCATTTT
>-|TRBJ1-1|TRBV5-1|-
CASSLLGGNTEAFF
TGCGCCAGCAGCTTGTTAGGGGGTAACACTGAAGCTTTCTTT
>-|TRBJ1-2|TRBV25-1|-
CASSGTGPDGYTF
TGTGCCAGCAGTGGAACAGGCCCCGATGGCTACACCTTC
>-|TRBJ2-7|TRBV6-5|-
CASSTGRRYEQYF
TGTGCCAGCAGTACCGGGAGAAGATACGAGCAGTACTTC
>-|TRBJ1-3|TRBV21-1|-
CASGRPPRDRGGNTIYF
TGTGCCAGCGGACGACCTCCCCGGGACAGGGGAGGAAACACCATATATTTT
>-|TRBJ2-1|TRBV29-1|TRBD1
CSVARQGIGKNEQFF
TGCAGCGTGGCTAGACAGGGAATAGGGAAAAATGAGCAGTTCTTC
>-|TRBJ2-1|TRBV3-1/TRBV3-2|TRBD2
CASSQRAGATTNEQFF
TGTGCCAGCAGCCAGAGAGCGGGGGCCACTACCAATGAGCAGTTCTTC
>once|TRBJ2-1|TRBV6-4|TRBD2
CASRTPSGGGNEQFF
TGTGCCAGCAGGACCCCCAGCGGGGGAGGCAATGAGCAGTTCTTC
>-|TRBJ1-1|TRBV11-2|-
CASSNGGGNTEAFF
TGTGCCAGCAGTAATGGGGGGGGAAACACTGAAGCTTTCTTT
>-|TRBJ2-1|TRBV29-1|TRBD1
CSVEGDRGNEQFF
TGCAGCGTTGAAGGGGACAGGGGCAATGAGCAGTTCTTC
>few|TRBJ2-5|TRBV28|TRBD1
CASSQGAQGETQYF
TGTGCCAGTAGCCAGGGGGCCCAAGGAGAGACCCAGTACTTC
>-|TRBJ1-5|TRBV7-8|TRBD1
CASSYRTGYSNQPQHF
TGTGCCAGCAGCTACCGGACAGGCTATAGCAATCAGCCCCAGCATTTT
>-|TRBJ2-2|TRBV5-1|-
CASTLSSGLRNTGELFF
TGCGCCAGCACCCTATCTTCGGGACTTCGGAACACCGGGGAGCTGTTTTTT
>once|TRBJ1-1|TRBV13|-
CASSLFTSNTEAFF
TGTGCCAGCAGCTTATTCACATCGAACACTGAAGCTTTCTTT
>-|TRBJ2-1|TRBV5-1|-
CASSLPTRGNEQFF
TGCGCCAGCAGCTTGCCTACAAGGGGCAATGAGCAGTTCTTC
>-|TRBJ1-2|TRBV11-2|-
CASSLEVAGSNGYTF
TGTGCCAGCAGCTTAGAGGTCGCAGGGTCGAATGGCTACACCTTC
>few|TRBJ1-1|TRBV27|TRBD1
CASSSETSGQGGTEAFF
TGTGCCAGCAGTTCTGAGACCTCGGGACAGGGGGGCACTGAAGCTTTCTTT
>-|TRBJ2-7|TRBV19|-
CATQDLSYEQYF
TGTGCCACCCAGGACTTATCCTACGAGCAGTACTTC
>-|TRBJ1-2|TRBV12-3/TRBV12-4|-
CASSSTWAGGYTF
TGTGCCAGCAGTTCAACATGGGCCGGTGGCTACACCTTC
>-|TRBJ2-5|TRBV5-5|TRBD1
CASSSGTGPSETQYF
TGTGCCAGCAGCTCCGGGACAGGGCCTTCTGAGACCCAGTACTTC
>-|TRBJ1-1|TRBV10-3|-
CAISESTPLGSVEAFF
TGTGCCATCAGTGAGTCGACCCCACTCGGGTCGGTTGAAGCTTTCTTT
>-|TRBJ1-3|TRBV24-1|-
CATSDLAGNTIYF
TGTGCCACCAGTGATTTGGCGGGGAACACCATATATTTT
>-|TRBJ2-3|TRBV7-7|-
CASSPGLTGTDTQYF
TGTGCCAGCAGCCCAGGACTCACAGGCACAGATACGCAGTATTTT
>-|TRBJ1-4|TRBV30|TRBD1
CAWTPGQGKNRYEKLFF
TGTGCCTGGACCCCGGGACAGGGGAAGAATCGATATGAAAAACTGTTTTTT
>-|TRBJ1-4|TRBV4-2|-
CASSQDRRGNEKLFF
TGTGCCAGCAGCCAAGATCGAAGGGGTAATGAAAAACTGTTTTTT
>-|TRBJ2-3|TRBV7-3|-
CASSLLWGPEGDTQYF
TGTGCCAGCAGCTTATTGTGGGGGCCCGAAGGAGATACGCAGTATTTT
>-|TRBJ1-2|TRBV10-3|TRBD1
CAISESGDRVFGGYTF
TGTGCCATCAGTGAGTCGGGGGACAGGGTGTTTGGCGGCTACACCTTC
>-|TRBJ1-5|TRBV6-2/TRBV6-3|-
CASSYGGKQPQHF
TGTGCCAGCAGTTACGGAGGAAAACAGCCCCAGCATTTT
>-|TRBJ1-4|TRBV5-1|-
CASSRTVNEKLFF
TGCGCCAGCAGCCGTACAGTTAATGAAAAACTGTTTTTT
>-|TRBJ2-3|TRBV7-9|-
CASSLAQGTDTQYF
TGTGCCAGCAGCTTAGCCCAGGGAACAGATACGCAGTATTTT
>-|TRBJ2-6|TRBV4-1|-
CASSQDPTGWANVLTF
TGCGCCAGCAGCCAAGATCCTACAGGTTGGGCCAACGTCCTGACTTTC
>-|TRBJ2-7|TRBV29-1|TRBD1
CSVVPGQAYEQYF
TGCAGCGTTGTGCCGGGACAGGCCTACGAGCAGTACTTC
>-|TRBJ2-2|TRBV7-6|TRBD1
CASSPGQGATGELFF
TGTGCCAGCAGCCCGGGACAGGGGGCGACCGGGGAGCTGTTTTTT
>-|TRBJ2-3|TRBV24-1|TRBD1
CATSDSWTGSPDTQYF
TGTGCCACCAGTGACTCTTGGACAGGGTCGCCAGATACGCAGTATTTT
>-|TRBJ2-7|TRBV7-2|-
CASSPGHGYEQYF
TGTGCCAGCAGCCCTGGGCACGGCTACGAGCAGTACTTC
>-|TRBJ2-1|TRBV2|-
CASSPTAVSYNEQFF
TGTGCCAGCAGTCCCACAGCGGTTTCCTACAATGAGCAGTTCTTC
>-|TRBJ1-2|TRBV15|-
CATSRDQATVDGYTF
TGTGCCACCAGCAGAGATCAGGCGACAGTCGATGGCTACACCTTC
>once|TRBJ1-1|TRBV27|-
CASSGGQTKNTEAFF
TGTGCCAGCAGTGGCGGACAGACGAAGAACACTGAAGCTTTCTTT
>once|TRBJ1-1|TRBV24-1|-
CATSDSGRQEAFF
TGTGCCACCAGTGACTCTGGTCGACAGGAAGCTTTCTTT